This T cell receptor beta chain comes out of a study of shared clonotypes between healthy human individuals. This CDR3 comprises 15 residues. The V gene end was trimmed by 3 bases and the J gene end by 5 bases; junction bases not matched to a gene: 6. Germline CDR1 reads MGHRA; CDR2 reads YSYEKL. General observations from the study: Among donors, the sharing of clonotypes was expected to be influenced by sequencing depth. In the sorted subsets, rarefaction showed sequencing was incomplete despite large depth.

Regarding this clone: Its target is not known.

The authors' processing: Junction-only sequences without quality scores came from ImmunoSEQ, so filtering differed. TCRdb keeps only in-frame clones here, not all; method: immunoSEQ multiplex PCR. The D gene and trimming were derived from the DNA, and the V and J assignments and clone size from that table. Of some 2.1 million clones listed, 85% to 95% are singletons. The genes are TRBV4-1 and TRBJ1-4; TRBD1 matches 7 bases. Sequencing was done on a sample of naive CD4+ T cells sorted from blood. Subset specified: CD45RA+ positively selected. The sequence was collected from a man between 18 and 29 years old in good health. The CDR3 DNA reads as TGCGCCAGCAGCCAGTTACCAGGGGGAAATGAAAAACTGTTTTTT. This translates into CASSQLPGGNEKLFF.